This TCR beta chain was captured in a study of cytomegalovirus exposure and HLA in healthy donors. Findings and limits, study-wide: The study dropped some indistinguishable V segments, TRBV6-2 and TRBV6-3 among them.

The PCR ran on 60 Vbeta and 13 Jbeta primers. Sequencing was performed with immunoSEQ multiplex PCR; in TCRdb, only in-frame clones are kept and a portion is missing. The sample lists roughly 90,000 clones, 85% to 90% occurring once. With respect to this clone: Its antigen remains unidentified.

The CDR3 spans 16 residues. The V and J ends lost 4 bases and 4 bases respectively, with 20 bases between them. Per the germline V gene, CDR1 is MDHEN and CDR2 is SYDVKM. At collection, donors were nominally healthy, but unrecorded immune exposures were probable. The sequencing sample was made of PBMCs. This sequence originates from a young man in good health and CMV-seronegative. V is TRBV28 and J is TRBJ2-7; possible D gene TRBD1, 6 bases. In DNA form, the CDR3 reads TGTGCCAGCAGTTCCCCCGGGACAACCGGAGATTACGAGCAGTACTTC. Its protein is CASSSPGTTGDYEQYF. Filled out from reference TRBV28 and TRBJ2-7, the complete variable domain reads DVKVTQSSRYLVKRTGEKVFLECVQDMDHENMFWYRQDPGLGLRLIYFSYDVKMKEKGDIPEGYSVSREKKERFSLILESASTNQTSMYLCASSSPGTTGDYEQYFGPGTRLTVT.